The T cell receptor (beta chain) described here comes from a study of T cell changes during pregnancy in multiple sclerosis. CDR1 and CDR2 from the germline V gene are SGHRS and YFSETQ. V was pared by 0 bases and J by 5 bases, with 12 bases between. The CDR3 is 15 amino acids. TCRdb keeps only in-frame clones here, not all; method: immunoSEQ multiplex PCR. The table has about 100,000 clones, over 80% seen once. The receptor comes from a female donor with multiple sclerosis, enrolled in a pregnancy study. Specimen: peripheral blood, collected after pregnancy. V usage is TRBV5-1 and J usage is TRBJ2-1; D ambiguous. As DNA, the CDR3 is TGCGCCAGCAGCTTGGTTGCGGTCAAAGACAATGAGCAGTTCTTC. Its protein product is CASSLVAVKDNEQFF.